These 4 T cell receptor beta chains came from one sample sequenced in a study of blood T cell repertoires in COVID-19. TCRdb keeps only in-frame clones here, not all; method: immunoSEQ multiplex PCR. The table has 390,000 or so clones, around nine tenths seen once. The sequenced material came from PBMCs or T cells enriched from blood (not recorded which). The source is a woman aged 45-65 years who had recovered from COVID-19.

This clone occurred once. CDR3 in DNA: TGTGCCAGCAGAATGACAGGAACTTCAACTAATGAAAAACTGTTTTTT. Translating it yields CASRMTGTSTNEKLFF. The chain combines TRBV2 with TRBJ1-4; weak D call: TRBD1 (6 bases). There are 16 residues in the CDR3. V lost 6 bases and J lost 0, with 14 bases in between. Per germline, CDR1 SNHLY and CDR2 FYNNEI.

The chain recombines TRBV5-1 with TRBJ2-1; TRBD2 agrees at 7 bases. After removal of 0 bases from V and 7 bases from J, the junction contained 10 bases not matched to a gene. The CDR3 has 16 residues. CDR1 is SGHRS and CDR2 is YFSETQ in the germline V gene. In DNA form, the CDR3 reads TGCGCCAGCAGCTTGGCCGGCCTAGCGGTGGATAATGAGCAGTTCTTC. Protein product: CASSLAGLAVDNEQFF. The complete variable domain, with remaining parts taken from reference TRBV5-1 and TRBJ2-1, reads KAGVTQTPRYLIKTRGQQVTLSCSPISGHRSVSWYQQTPGQGLQFLFEYFSETQRNKGNFPGRFSGRQFSNSRSEMNVSTLELGDSALYLCASSLAGLAVDNEQFFGPGTRLTVL.

The V and J genes are TRBV7-9 and TRBJ1-6; a weak D match, TRBD1 (5 bases). Germline CDR1 SEHNR, CDR2 FQNEAQ (reference sequence). The CDR3 loop spans 17 amino acids. V shed 2 bases and J shed 6 bases, with 17 bases lying between them. The CDR3 DNA follows: TGTGCCAGCAGCTTATTCGACAGTAGGAGGGTTAATTCACCCCTCCACTTT. It codes for CASSLFDSRRVNSPLHF.

The chain has TRBV30 and TRBJ1-3; possibly TRBD1 for D (5 bases). V lost 0 bases and J lost 8, with 5 bases in between. This CDR3 spans 11 amino acids. Germline CDR1 GTSNPN, CDR2 SVGIG (reference sequence). CDR3 loop: CAWSVRDTIYF. CDR3 in DNA: TGTGCCTGGAGTGTCAGGGACACCATATATTTT.